This TCR beta chain was recorded in a study of beta chain features in type 1 diabetes. Expressed TCRB transcripts got sequenced, as all isolated RNA was reverse transcribed. Libraries were prepared by immunoSEQ multiplex PCR; TCRdb keeps only in-frame clonotypes and omits some of them. This sample has 300,000 to 400,000 clones, with about 14% found just once. Study findings and constraints: Diminished insertions and augmented deletions at VDJ junctions characterized type 1 diabetes patients. All four CD4+ subsets of Type 1 diabetes patients contained TCRB CDR3s that were moderately but significantly shorter.

A few counts support this clone. Its target is not known. The material sequenced was naive CD4+ T cells from blood. This TCR was sampled from a woman aged 18-30 years with type 1 diabetes.

CDR3 sequence reads: CASNRGSGNQPQHF. CDR3 bases: TGTGCCAGCAACAGGGGAAGTGGCAATCAGCCCCAGCATTTT. This chain connects TRBV2 to TRBJ1-5; the match to TRBD1 covers 7 bases. There are 14 residues in the CDR3. V was pared by 7 bases and J by 2 bases, with 5 bases of the junction left unmatched. Looked up from germline, CDR1 is SNHLY and CDR2 is FYNNEI.